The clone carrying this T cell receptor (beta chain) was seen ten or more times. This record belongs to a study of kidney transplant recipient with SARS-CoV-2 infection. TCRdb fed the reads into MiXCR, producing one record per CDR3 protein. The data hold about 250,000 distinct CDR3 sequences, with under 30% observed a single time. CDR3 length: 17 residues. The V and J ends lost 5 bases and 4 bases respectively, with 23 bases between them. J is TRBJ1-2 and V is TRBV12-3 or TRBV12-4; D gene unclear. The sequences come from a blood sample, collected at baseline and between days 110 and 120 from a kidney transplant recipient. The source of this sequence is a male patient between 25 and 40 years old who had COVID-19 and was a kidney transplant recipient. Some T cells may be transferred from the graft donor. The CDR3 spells CASSLQVTAGKTYGYTF. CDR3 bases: TGTGCCAGCAGTCTCCAAGTCACAGCAGGAAAGACCTATGGCTACACCTTC.